One TCR beta chain is described in this entry. Unmatched junction bases numbered 9, after V lost 5 bases and J lost 7 bases. The CDR3 has 15 amino acids. Germline V gene data show CDR1 as MNHNY and CDR2 as SVGAGI (reference sequence). On sorted subsets, replicate PCRs used approximately 200 ng DNA, or 25,000 to 35,000 T cell genomes. Repertoires were generated with immunoSEQ multiplex PCR, while TCRdb's copy carries only in-frame clones and drops some. The data hold some 2,500,000 clones, with under 95% observed a single time. The data originate from a study of shared clonotypes between healthy human individuals. CD4+ cells underwent separation, giving CD45RA+ naive and CD45RA-negative memory subsets.

The V gene is TRBV6-6, the J gene TRBJ2-5; 11 nucleotides match TRBD2. Sequenced: naive CD4+ T cells from PBMCs. Indicated subset: CD45RA+ positively selected. This TCR came from a man in his late teens or twenties in good health. Some clones in this sample may be carry-over from other donors' samples. CDR3 protein: CASSRGTSGLMTQYF. The CDR3 nucleotides read TGTGCCAGCAGTCGAGGGACTAGCGGTCTTATGACCCAGTACTTC.